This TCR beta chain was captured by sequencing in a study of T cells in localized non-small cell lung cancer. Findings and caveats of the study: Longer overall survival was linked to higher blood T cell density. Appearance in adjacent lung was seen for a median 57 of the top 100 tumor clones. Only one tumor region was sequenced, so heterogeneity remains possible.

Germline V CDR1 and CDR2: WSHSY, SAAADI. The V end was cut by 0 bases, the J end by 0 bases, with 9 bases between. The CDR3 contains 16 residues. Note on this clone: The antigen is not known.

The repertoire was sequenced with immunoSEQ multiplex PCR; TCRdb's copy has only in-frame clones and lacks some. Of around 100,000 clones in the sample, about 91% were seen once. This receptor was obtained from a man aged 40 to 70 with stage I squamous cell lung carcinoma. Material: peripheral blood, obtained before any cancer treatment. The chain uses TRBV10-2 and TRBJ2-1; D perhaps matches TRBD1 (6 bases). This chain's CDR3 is CASSESPQGSYNEQFF. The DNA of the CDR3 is TGCGCCAGCAGTGAGTCACCACAGGGCTCCTACAATGAGCAGTTCTTC.